The T cell receptor beta chain under discussion was sequenced for a study of human T cells and chemical hapten exposure. Time point defined: patch test 1, 2 weeks after DPC sensitization. Described treatment: therapeutic diphenylcyclopropenone sensitization with weekly scalp DPC. Non-pregnant alopecia patients aged 18 to 70, suitable for DPC therapy. The authors extracted total RNA from unfractionated whole blood. From the RACE reads, TCRdb called clonotypes with MiXCR, one entry per CDR3 protein. Of 75,000 to 100,000 distinct CDR3 sequences in the sample, under 15% were seen once. This clonotype was found many times. Germline loops: CDR1 SGDLS, CDR2 YYNGEE. The ends were cut back, 0 bases at V and 2 bases at J, with 3 bases in the middle. The CDR3 is 13 amino acids.

This sequence was found in a woman aged 40 to 49 with alopecia areata. Some clones in this sample may be carry-over from other donors' samples. V usage is TRBV9 and J usage is TRBJ1-3; D is unclear. The material was whole blood, obtained in connection with sensitization to the hapten diphenylcyclopropenone (DPC). The CDR3 DNA reads TGTGCCAGCAGCGTAGACCCTGGAAACACCATATATTTT. It encodes CASSVDPGNTIYF.